One sample yielded the 19 T cell receptor beta chains listed below, sequenced in a study of blood T cells in healthy people across ages. With a J-beta primer mix and a sample-barcoded 5' primer, a second PCR ran about 6 to 11 cycles. In TCRdb, the 5' RACE reads were re-called with MiXCR into one record per CDR3 protein. The data show roughly 1.9 million distinct CDR3 sequences, about two fifths seen once. Sequencing was carried out using blood. These receptors all come from a human donor in good health.

This clonotype was counted many times. The chain joins TRBV15 to TRBJ2-5; the D is unclear. The CDR3 covers 12 residues. Germline V CDR1 and CDR2: LNHNV, YYDKDF (reference sequence). V shed 2 bases and J shed 2 bases, with 3 bases lying between them. The chain's CDR3 is CATSRSQETQYF. The CDR3 nucleotides are TGTGCCACCAGCAGATCTCAAGAGACCCAGTACTTC.

This clonotype has just a few counts. The chain joins TRBV7-7 to TRBJ2-7; D unclear. Germline V lookup: CDR1 SSHAT, CDR2 FNYEAQ (reference sequence). V lost 5 bases to trimming and J lost 5 bases, with 25 bases between them. This CDR3 has 17 amino acids. CDR3: CASSPHAPGSENHEQYF. The CDR3 DNA reads as TGTGCCAGCAGCCCACACGCACCCGGGTCCGAAAACCACGAGCAGTACTTC. The full variable domain, completed using reference TRBV7-7 and TRBJ2-7, is GAGVSQSPRYKVTKRGQDVTLRCDPISSHATLYWYQQALGQGPEFLTYFNYEAQPDKSGLPSDRFSAERPEGSISTLTIQRTEQRDSAMYRCASSPHAPGSENHEQYFGPGTRLTVT.

The chain's CDR3 is CASTPTGNTGKLFF. For the CDR3, the DNA is TGTGCCAGCACCCCTACGGGCAATACGGGAAAACTGTTTTTT. V gene TRBV6-5 combines with J gene TRBJ1-4; D is ambiguous. Germline-derived CDR1 and CDR2 are MNHEY and SVGAGI. The CDR3 has 14 residues. V lost 7 bases to trimming and J lost 10 bases, with 19 bases between them.

V usage is TRBV7-9 and J usage is TRBJ1-5; D unresolved. The germline CDR1 and CDR2 sequences are SEHNR and FQNEAQ (reference sequence). The CDR3 totals 16 residues. Between the trimmed V and J ends, which lost 5 bases and 1 base, there was a span of 15 bases. The CDR3 loop reads CASSQDGRRSNQPQHF. In DNA form, the CDR3 reads TGTGCCAGCAGCCAGGACGGTCGGAGAAGCAATCAGCCCCAGCATTTT.

The chain couples TRBV29-1 to TRBJ2-1; D ambiguous. The CDR3 is made up of 11 amino acids. V lost 7 bases, J lost 7 bases, and 11 bases lay in between. Germline assignment: CDR1 SQVTM and CDR2 ANQGSEA. The CDR3 spells CSGTEVNEQFF. DNA for the CDR3: TGCAGCGGCACGGAAGTGAATGAGCAGTTCTTC.

The chain recombines TRBV12-3 or TRBV12-4 with TRBJ2-1, with unresolved D. CDR3 length: 12 residues. V lost 10 bases and J lost 8, with 15 bases in between. The CDR3 is CATAIGLHEQFF. The CDR3, as DNA: TGTGCCACCGCTATAGGGTTACATGAGCAGTTCTTC.

V gene TRBV20-1 combines with J gene TRBJ2-7; D is unclear. There are 13 residues in the CDR3. Trimming removed 1 base at V and 5 bases at J, with 12 bases between. Germline-derived CDR1 and CDR2 are DFQATT and SNEGSKA (reference sequence). CDR3 region: CSARAIPLDEQYF. The CDR3, as DNA: TGCAGTGCTAGAGCCATACCTCTTGACGAGCAGTACTTC.

V is TRBV2 and J is TRBJ1-1; D is uncertain. The CDR3 extends over 14 amino acids. Germline CDR1 reads SNHLY; CDR2 reads FYNNEI. Trimming cost V 6 bases and J 8 bases, with 19 bases left between them. The CDR3 reads CASRSSRLGFEAFF. The CDR3 DNA reads TGTGCCAGCAGGTCCTCGCGGTTGGGCTTCGAAGCTTTCTTT.

The chain recombines TRBV27 with TRBJ2-1, with TRBD2 matching over 10 bases. This CDR3 contains 17 residues. J gave up 7 bases and V 2 bases, and 11 bases lay outside the gene matches. The germline V gene has CDR1 MNHEY and CDR2 SMNVEV (reference sequence). CDR3: CASSLLAGERVVNEQFF. The CDR3 DNA follows: TGTGCCAGCAGTTTACTAGCGGGGGAGAGGGTGGTAAATGAGCAGTTCTTC.

The gene calls are TRBV28 and TRBJ2-4, with D tentatively TRBD1 or TRBD2 (5 bases each). V was cut by 5 bases and J by 5 bases, with 10 bases left in between. This CDR3 spans 13 amino acids. Germline V gene lookup returns CDR1 MDHEN and CDR2 SYDVKM. This CDR3 is CASSIGTQNIQYF. CDR3 in DNA: TGTGCCAGCAGTATTGGGACCCAAAACATTCAGTACTTC.

The J gene is TRBJ1-2, the V gene TRBV7-9; a weak D match, TRBD1 (5 bases). The germline V and J ends were trimmed by 7 bases and 8 bases, with 17 bases remaining between them. The germline V gene encodes CDR1 SEHNR and CDR2 FQNEAQ (reference sequence). CDR3 length: 13 residues. CDR3 in amino acids: CASTPPRGAGYTF. The CDR3 DNA follows: TGTGCCAGCACCCCACCAAGAGGGGCCGGCTACACCTTC.

The CDR3 nucleotides are TGTGCCAGCAGCCCCGGGACTAGCGGCGACGAGCAGTACTTC. Translating gives CASSPGTSGDEQYF. The chain is built from TRBV7-3 and TRBJ2-7; 11 bases line up with TRBD2. The V and J ends lost 5 bases and 5 bases, in that order; junction bases with no gene match: 5. This CDR3 contains 14 residues. CDR1 and CDR2 from the germline V gene are SGHTA and FQGTGA. Variable domain in full (rest from reference TRBV7-3 and TRBJ2-7): GAGVSQTPSNKVTEKGKYVELRCDPISGHTALYWYRQSLGQGPEFLIYFQGTGAADDSGLPNDRFFAVRPEGSVSTLKIQRTERGDSAVYLCASSPGTSGDEQYFGPGTRLTVT.

This chain links TRBV7-2 with TRBJ1-6; D ambiguous. There are 11 residues in the CDR3. Per the germline V gene, CDR1 is SGHTA and CDR2 is FQGNSA. V lost 7 bases and J 15 bases, leaving 13 bases between the germline ends. The CDR3 bases are TGTGCCAGCACCGACTATCGGCACCTCCACTTT. Protein sequence: CASTDYRHLHF. Combining the CDR3 with reference TRBV7-2 and TRBJ1-6 gives the whole variable domain GAGVSQSPSNKVTEKGKDVELRCDPISGHTALYWYRQSLGQGLEFLIYFQGNSAPDKSGLPSDRFSAERTGGSVSTLTIQRTQQEDSAVYLCASTDYRHLHFGNGTRLTVT.

This clonotype has only a few counts. V usage is TRBV4-3 and J usage is TRBJ2-5, with 9 bases that match TRBD2. V was clipped by 0 bases and J by 4 bases; unmatched bases: 6. The CDR3 is 16 amino acids. The germline V gene has CDR1 LGHNA and CDR2 YSLEER. The CDR3 spells CASSQDIPAGGETQYF. CDR3 DNA sequence: TGCGCCAGCAGCCAAGATATCCCAGCGGGGGGAGAGACCCAGTACTTC.

This rearrangement joins TRBV6-6 to TRBJ2-1, with a possible D match to TRBD2 (5 bases). The J call may be mistaken, given a closer DNA end match to TRBJ2-7. The CDR3 is made up of 13 amino acids. Germline V CDR1 and CDR2: MNHNY, SVGAGI (reference sequence). CDR3 in DNA: TGTGCCAGCAGACTAGGCCGACTGTTGGAGCAGTACTTC. This translates into CASRLGRLLEQYF.

The rearrangement links TRBV29-1 to TRBJ1-2; 7 nucleotides align to TRBD1. Trimming cost V 7 bases and J 4 bases; bases outside gene matches: 6. The CDR3 contains 12 residues. Germline-derived CDR1 and CDR2 are SQVTM and ANQGSEA. The CDR3 spells CSAKRGPYGYTF. CDR3 in DNA: TGCAGCGCTAAGAGGGGGCCCTATGGCTACACCTTC.

This clonotype was seen only a few times. This chain links TRBV7-6 with TRBJ2-1; 12 nucleotides agree with TRBD2. This CDR3 region has 16 residues. CDR1 SGHVS and CDR2 FNYEAQ come from the germline V gene. V was pared by 0 bases and J by 9 bases, with 6 bases of the junction left unmatched. CDR3 bases: TGTGCCAGCAGCTTAGCGGCTAGCGGGGGGGTGGGTGAGCAGTTCTTC. As protein: CASSLAASGGVGEQFF. Drawing the rest from reference TRBV7-6 and TRBJ2-1, the complete variable domain is GAGVSQSPRYKVTKRGQDVALRCDPISGHVSLYWYRQALGQGPEFLTYFNYEAQQDKSGLPNDRFSAERPEGSISTLTIQRTEQRDSAMYRCASSLAASGGVGEQFFGPGTRLTVL.

The chain couples TRBV5-5 to TRBJ1-4; maybe TRBD1 (5 bases). This CDR3 is 14 amino acids long. CDR1 and CDR2 (germline): SGHKS, YYEKEE (reference sequence). V shed 4 bases and J shed 5 bases, with 12 bases lying between them. The CDR3 loop reads CASSTRGLNEKLFF. Written as DNA, the CDR3 is TGTGCCAGCAGCACTAGGGGCCTAAATGAAAAACTGTTTTTT.

The gene calls are TRBV29-1 and TRBJ2-4; 7 positions match TRBD1. Germline V gene sequence: CDR1 SQVTM, CDR2 ANQGSEA. Trimming took 5 bases from V and 7 from J; bases not matched to a gene: 11. The CDR3 has 14 residues. The CDR3 loop is CSVFFGTGENIQYF. CDR3 DNA: TGCAGCGTTTTTTTTGGTACAGGGGAGAACATTCAGTACTTC.